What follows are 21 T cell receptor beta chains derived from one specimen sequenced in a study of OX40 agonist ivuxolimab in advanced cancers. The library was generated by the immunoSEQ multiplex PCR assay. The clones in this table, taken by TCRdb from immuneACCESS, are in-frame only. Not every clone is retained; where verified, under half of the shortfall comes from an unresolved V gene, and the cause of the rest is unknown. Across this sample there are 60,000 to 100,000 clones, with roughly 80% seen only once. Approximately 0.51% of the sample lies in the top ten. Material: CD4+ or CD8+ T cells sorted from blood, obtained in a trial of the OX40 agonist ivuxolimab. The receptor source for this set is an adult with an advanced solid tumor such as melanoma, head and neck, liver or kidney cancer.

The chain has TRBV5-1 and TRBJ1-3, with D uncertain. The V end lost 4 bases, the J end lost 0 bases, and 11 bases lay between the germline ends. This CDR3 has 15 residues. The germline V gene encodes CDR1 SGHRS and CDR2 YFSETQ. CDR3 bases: TGCGCCAGCAGCCAATCGACTGTCTCTGGAAACACCATATATTTT. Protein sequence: CASSQSTVSGNTIYF.

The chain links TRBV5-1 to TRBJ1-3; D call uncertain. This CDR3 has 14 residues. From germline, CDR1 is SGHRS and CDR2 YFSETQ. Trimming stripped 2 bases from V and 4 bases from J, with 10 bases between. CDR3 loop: CASSFDSTGNTIYF. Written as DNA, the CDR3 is TGCGCCAGCAGCTTTGATTCGACCGGAAACACCATATATTTT.

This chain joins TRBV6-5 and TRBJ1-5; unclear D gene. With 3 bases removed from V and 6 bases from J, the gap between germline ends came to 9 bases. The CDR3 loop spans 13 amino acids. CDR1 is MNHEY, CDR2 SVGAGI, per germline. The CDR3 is CASSYTGSQPQHF. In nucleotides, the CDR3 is TGTGCCAGCAGTTATACGGGGTCTCAGCCCCAGCATTTT.

CDR3 in amino acids: CASRRGNTGELFF. The CDR3 nucleotides are TGTGCCAGCAGGCGCGGGAACACCGGGGAGCTGTTTTTT. The chain is built from TRBV7-9 and TRBJ2-2; D call uncertain. CDR3 length: 13 residues. Trimming stripped 6 bases from V and 1 base from J, with 6 bases between. Germline V lookup: CDR1 SEHNR, CDR2 FQNEAQ (reference sequence). The variable domain in full, completed from reference TRBV7-9 and TRBJ2-2, reads DTGVSQNPRHKITKRGQNVTFRCDPISEHNRLYWYRQTLGQGPEFLTYFQNEAQLEKSRLLSDRFSAERPKGSFSTLEIQRTEQGDSAMYLCASRRGNTGELFFGEGSRLTVL.

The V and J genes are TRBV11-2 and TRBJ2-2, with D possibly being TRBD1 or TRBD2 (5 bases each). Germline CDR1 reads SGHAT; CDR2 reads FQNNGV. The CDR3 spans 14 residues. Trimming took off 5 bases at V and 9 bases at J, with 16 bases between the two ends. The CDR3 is CASSHGTKHRELFF. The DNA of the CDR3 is TGTGCCAGCAGCCACGGGACCAAACACCGGGAGCTGTTTTTT.

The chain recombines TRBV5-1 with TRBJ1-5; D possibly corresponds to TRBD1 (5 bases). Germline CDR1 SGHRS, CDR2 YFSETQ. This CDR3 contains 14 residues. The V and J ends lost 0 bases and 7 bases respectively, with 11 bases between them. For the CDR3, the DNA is TGCGCCAGCAGCTTGGCAGGGCTTCACCAGCCCCAGCATTTT. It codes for CASSLAGLHQPQHF. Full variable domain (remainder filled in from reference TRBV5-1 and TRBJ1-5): KAGVTQTPRYLIKTRGQQVTLSCSPISGHRSVSWYQQTPGQGLQFLFEYFSETQRNKGNFPGRFSGRQFSNSRSEMNVSTLELGDSALYLCASSLAGLHQPQHFGDGTRLSIL.

CDR3 DNA: TGCGCCAGCAGCTTAGAGCGGGGGGGCTACGAGCAGTACTTC. It is translated as CASSLERGGYEQYF. This chain links TRBV5-1 with TRBJ2-7; the match to TRBD2 covers 10 bases. V trimming: 2 bases; J trimming: 3 bases; junction bases outside the gene matches: 2. The CDR3 has 14 residues. The germline gives CDR1 SGHRS, CDR2 YFSETQ.

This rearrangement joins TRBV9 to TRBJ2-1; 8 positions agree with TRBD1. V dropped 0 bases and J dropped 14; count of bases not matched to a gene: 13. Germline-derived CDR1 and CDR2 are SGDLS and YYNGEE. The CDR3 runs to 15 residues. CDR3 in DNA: TGTGCCAGCAGCGTAGAGGGGGCGGGCCGGACAGGGAAGTTCTTC. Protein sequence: CASSVEGAGRTGKFF.

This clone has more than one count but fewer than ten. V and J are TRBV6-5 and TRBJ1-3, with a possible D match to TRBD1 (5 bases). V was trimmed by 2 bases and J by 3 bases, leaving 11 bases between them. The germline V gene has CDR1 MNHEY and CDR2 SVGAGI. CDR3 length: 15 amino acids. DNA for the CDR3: TGTGCCAGCAGTTACCGGGGGGGTAGTGGAAACACCATATATTTT. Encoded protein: CASSYRGGSGNTIYF.

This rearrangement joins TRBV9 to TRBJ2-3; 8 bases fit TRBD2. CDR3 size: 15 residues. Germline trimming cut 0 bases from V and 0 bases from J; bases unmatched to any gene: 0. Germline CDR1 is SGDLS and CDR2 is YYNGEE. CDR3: CASSVASGSTDTQYF. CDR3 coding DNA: TGTGCCAGCAGCGTAGCTAGCGGGAGCACAGATACGCAGTATTTT.

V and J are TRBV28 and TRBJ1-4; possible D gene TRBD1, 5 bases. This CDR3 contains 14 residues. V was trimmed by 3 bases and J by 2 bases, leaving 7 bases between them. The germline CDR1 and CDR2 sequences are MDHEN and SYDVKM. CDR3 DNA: TGTGCCAGCAGTTTTGGGGGGACTAATGAAAAACTGTTTTTT. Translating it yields CASSFGGTNEKLFF.

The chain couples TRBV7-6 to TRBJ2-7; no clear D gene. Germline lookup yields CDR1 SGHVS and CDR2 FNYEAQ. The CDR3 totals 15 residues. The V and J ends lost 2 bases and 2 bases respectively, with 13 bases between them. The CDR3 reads CASSLFPGGAYEQYF. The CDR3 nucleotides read TGTGCCAGCAGCTTATTCCCGGGTGGCGCCTACGAGCAGTACTTC.

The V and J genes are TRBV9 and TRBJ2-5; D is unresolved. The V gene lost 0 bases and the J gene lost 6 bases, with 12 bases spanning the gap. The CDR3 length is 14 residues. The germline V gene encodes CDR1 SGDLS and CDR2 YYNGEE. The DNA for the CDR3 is TGTGCCAGCAGCGTAGGAGGTGGTGGGCAGACCCAGTACTTC. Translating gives CASSVGGGGQTQYF. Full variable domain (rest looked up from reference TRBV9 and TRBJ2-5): DSGVTQTPKHLITATGQRVTLRCSPRSGDLSVYWYQQSLDQGLQFLIQYYNGEERAKGNILERFSAQQFPDLHSELNLSSLELGDSALYFCASSVGGGGQTQYFGPGTRLLVL.

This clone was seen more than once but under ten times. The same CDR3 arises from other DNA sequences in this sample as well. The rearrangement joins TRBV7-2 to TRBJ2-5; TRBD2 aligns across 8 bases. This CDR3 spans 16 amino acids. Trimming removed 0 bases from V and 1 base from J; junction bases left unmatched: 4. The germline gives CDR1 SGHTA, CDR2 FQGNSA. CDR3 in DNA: TGTGCCAGCAGCTTAGCGCGGAGCGGGGGCCAAGAGACCCAGTACTTC. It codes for CASSLARSGGQETQYF.

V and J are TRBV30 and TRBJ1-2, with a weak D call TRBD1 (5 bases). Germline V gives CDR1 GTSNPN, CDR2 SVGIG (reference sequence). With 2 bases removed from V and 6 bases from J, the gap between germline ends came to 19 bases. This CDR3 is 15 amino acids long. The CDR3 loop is CAWSPGLGEGNGYTF. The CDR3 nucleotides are TGTGCCTGGAGTCCCGGGCTCGGAGAGGGGAATGGCTACACCTTC.

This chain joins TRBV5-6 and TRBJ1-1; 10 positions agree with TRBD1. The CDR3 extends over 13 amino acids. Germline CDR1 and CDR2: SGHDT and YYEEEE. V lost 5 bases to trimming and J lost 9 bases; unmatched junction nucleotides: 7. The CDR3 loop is CASRNRDRGQAFF. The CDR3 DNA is TGTGCCAGCAGGAACCGGGACAGGGGTCAAGCTTTCTTT.

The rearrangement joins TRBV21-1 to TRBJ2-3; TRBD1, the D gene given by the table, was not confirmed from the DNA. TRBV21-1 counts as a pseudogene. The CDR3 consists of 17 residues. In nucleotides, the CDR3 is TGTGCCAGCAGCAAATTGATCTGGCCGACAGTCCGAGATACGCAGTATTTT. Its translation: CASSKLIWPTVRDTQYF.

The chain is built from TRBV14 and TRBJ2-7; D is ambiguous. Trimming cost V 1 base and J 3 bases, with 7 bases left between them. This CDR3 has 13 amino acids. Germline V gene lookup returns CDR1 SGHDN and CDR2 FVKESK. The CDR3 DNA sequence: TGTGCCAGCAGCCAAGGGGGTTACTACGAGCAGTACTTC. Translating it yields CASSQGGYYEQYF.

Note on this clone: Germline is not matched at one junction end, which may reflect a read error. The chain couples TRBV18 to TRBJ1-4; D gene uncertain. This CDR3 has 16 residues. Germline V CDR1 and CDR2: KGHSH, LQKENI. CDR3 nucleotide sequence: TGTGCCAGCTCGCCACAGATGGGAAAGGGTGATGAAAAACTGTTTTTT. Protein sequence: CASSPQMGKGDEKLFF.

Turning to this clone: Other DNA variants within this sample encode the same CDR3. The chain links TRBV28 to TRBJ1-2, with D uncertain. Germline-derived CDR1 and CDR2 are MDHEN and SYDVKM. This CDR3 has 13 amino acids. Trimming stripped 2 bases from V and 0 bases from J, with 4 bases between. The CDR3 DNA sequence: TGTGCCAGCAGTTTACCTGCTAACTATGGCTACACCTTC. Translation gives CASSLPANYGYTF.

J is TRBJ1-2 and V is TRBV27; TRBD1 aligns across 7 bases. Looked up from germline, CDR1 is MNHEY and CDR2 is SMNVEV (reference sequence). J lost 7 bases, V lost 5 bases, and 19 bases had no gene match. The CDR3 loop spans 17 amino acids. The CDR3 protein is CASSLDHQTGRGVGYTF. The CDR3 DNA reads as TGTGCCAGCAGTCTCGACCACCAGACAGGGAGGGGAGTTGGCTACACCTTC.